The subject of this entry is one TCR beta chain. The antigen is not known. TCRdb re-called the RT-PCR reads with MiXCR, one entry per CDR3 protein. The table includes about 520,000 distinct CDR3 sequences, about 7.2% detected once. The CDR3 is made up of 18 amino acids. Trimming shortened V by 3 bases and J by 4 bases, and 21 bases separated the two germline ends. This sample was taken from a study of response to subunit inactivated influenza vaccine. Study observations and caveats: Authors suggested that a seasonal influenza vaccination recruits few new T cells each time.

This sequence joins TRBV12-3 or TRBV12-4 and TRBJ2-2; D may be TRBD2 (7 bases). Here the sequenced sample was PBMCs from blood, taken around 2 years after vaccination. The clonotype comes from a man aged 45-69 years who received an inactivated influenza vaccine. The CDR3 sequence: CASSLTRGEGRTTGELFF. The CDR3 DNA sequence: TGTGCCAGCAGTTTGACTAGGGGGGAGGGTAGGACCACCGGGGAGCTGTTTTTT.